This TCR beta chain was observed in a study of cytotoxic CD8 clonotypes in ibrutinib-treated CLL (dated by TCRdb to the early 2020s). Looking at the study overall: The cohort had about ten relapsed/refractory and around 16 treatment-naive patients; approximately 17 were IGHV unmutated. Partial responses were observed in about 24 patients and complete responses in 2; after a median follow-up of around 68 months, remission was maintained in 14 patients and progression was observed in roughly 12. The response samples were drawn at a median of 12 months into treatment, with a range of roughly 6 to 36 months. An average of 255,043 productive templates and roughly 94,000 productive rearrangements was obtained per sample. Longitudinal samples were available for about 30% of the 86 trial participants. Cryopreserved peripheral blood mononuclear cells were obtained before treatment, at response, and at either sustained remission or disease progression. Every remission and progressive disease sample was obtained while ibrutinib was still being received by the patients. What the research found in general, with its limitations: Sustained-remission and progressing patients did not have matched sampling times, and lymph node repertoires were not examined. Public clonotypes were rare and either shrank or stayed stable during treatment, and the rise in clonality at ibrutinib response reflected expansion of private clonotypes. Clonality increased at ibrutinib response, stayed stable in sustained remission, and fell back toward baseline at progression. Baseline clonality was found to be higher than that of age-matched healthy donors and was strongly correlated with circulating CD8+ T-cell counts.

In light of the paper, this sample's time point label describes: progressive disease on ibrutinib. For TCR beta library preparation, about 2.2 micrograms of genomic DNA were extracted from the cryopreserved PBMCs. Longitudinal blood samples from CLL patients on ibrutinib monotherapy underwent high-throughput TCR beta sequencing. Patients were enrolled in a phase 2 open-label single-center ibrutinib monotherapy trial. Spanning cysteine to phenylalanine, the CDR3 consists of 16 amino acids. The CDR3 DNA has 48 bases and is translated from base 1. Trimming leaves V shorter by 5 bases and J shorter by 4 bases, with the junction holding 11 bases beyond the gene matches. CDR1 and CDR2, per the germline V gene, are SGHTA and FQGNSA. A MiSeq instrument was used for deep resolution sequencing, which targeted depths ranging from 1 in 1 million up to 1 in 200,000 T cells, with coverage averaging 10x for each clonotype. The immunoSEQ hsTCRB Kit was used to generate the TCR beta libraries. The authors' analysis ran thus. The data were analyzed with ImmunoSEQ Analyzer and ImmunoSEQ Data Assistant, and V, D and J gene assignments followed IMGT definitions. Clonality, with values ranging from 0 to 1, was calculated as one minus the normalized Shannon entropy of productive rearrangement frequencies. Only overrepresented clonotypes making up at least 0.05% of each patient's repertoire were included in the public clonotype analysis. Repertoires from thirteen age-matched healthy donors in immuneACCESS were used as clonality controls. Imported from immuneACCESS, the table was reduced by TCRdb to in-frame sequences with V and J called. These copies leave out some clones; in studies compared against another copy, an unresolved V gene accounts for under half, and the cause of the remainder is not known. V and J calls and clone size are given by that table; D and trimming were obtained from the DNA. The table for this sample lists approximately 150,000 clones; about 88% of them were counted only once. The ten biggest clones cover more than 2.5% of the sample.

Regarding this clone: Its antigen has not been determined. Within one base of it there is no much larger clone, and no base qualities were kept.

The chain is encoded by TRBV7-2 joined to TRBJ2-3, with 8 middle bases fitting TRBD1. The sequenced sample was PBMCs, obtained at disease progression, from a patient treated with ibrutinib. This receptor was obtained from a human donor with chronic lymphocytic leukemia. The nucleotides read TGTGCCAGCAGCAGAGACCCGGGACAGGCTGCAGATACGCAGTATTTT. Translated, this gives CASSRDPGQAADTQYF.